Below, 13 T cell receptor beta chains from the same sample are listed, as sequenced in a study of cytomegalovirus exposure and HLA in healthy donors. The PCR had 60 Vbeta and 13 Jbeta primers. Sequenced by immunoSEQ multiplex PCR; TCRdb stores in-frame clones only, minus some. In the table there are 130,000 or so clones, roughly 71% of which are singletons. Sequences were obtained from PBMCs. The receptors were sampled from a woman in her thirties or forties in good health and CMV-seronegative.

This clone was picked up a small number of times. V usage is TRBV6-5 and J usage is TRBJ1-1; possible D gene TRBD1, 5 bases. The CDR3 runs 10 residues. V shed 9 bases and J shed 6 bases, with 8 bases lying between them. Germline CDR1 is MNHEY and CDR2 is SVGAGI. Written as DNA, the CDR3 is TGTGCCAGTCGGGGGTCTGAAGCTTTCTTT. Translating it yields CASRGSEAFF.

The chain links TRBV19 to TRBJ1-5, with 9 bases aligning to TRBD1. J lost 5 bases, V lost 6 bases, and 8 bases had no gene match. CDR1 is LNHDA, CDR2 SQIVND, per germline (reference sequence). This CDR3 has 15 amino acids. CDR3 nucleotide sequence: TGTGCCAGTAGGCTCACAGGGGGCAATTATCAGCCCCAGCATTTT. Its translation: CASRLTGGNYQPQHF. The full variable domain, in which reference TRBV19 and TRBJ1-5 provide the parts outside the CDR3, is DGGITQSPKYLFRKEGQNVTLSCEQNLNHDAMYWYRQDPGQGLRLIYYSQIVNDFQKGDIAEGYSVSREKKESFPLTVTSAQKNPTAFYLCASRLTGGNYQPQHFGDGTRLSIL.

The chain couples TRBV11-2 to TRBJ2-7; D is perhaps TRBD1 (6 bases). The CDR3 runs to 13 residues. Looked up from germline, CDR1 is SGHAT and CDR2 is FQNNGV. Trimming left V 6 bases short and J 2 bases short, with 11 bases between. The CDR3 DNA follows: TGTGCCAGCAGTCCTGACAGGACCTACGAGCAGTACTTC. Amino acid sequence: CASSPDRTYEQYF.

V gene TRBV15 combines with J gene TRBJ2-5; D possibly corresponds to TRBD1 (6 bases). CDR1 and CDR2 (germline): LNHNV, YYDKDF (reference sequence). Trimming cost V 0 bases and J 5 bases, with 10 bases left between them. There are 14 residues in the CDR3. Written as DNA, the CDR3 is TGTGCCACCAGCAGAGATCCAGGACAGGAGACCCAGTACTTC. It translates to CATSRDPGQETQYF.

This clone is a singleton in its sample. This sequence joins TRBV7-9 and TRBJ1-5; 7 nucleotides align to TRBD1. Trimming removed 3 bases from V and 0 bases from J; junction bases left unmatched: 2. The CDR3 covers 15 residues. Germline V lookup: CDR1 SEHNR, CDR2 FQNEAQ (reference sequence). The CDR3, as DNA: TGTGCCAGCAGCTTCCAGGGGGATAGCAATCAGCCCCAGCATTTT. It is translated as CASSFQGDSNQPQHF.

The V and J genes are TRBV25-1 and TRBJ2-3; 9 bases align to TRBD1. This CDR3 comprises 15 residues. With V trimmed by 4 bases and J by 3 bases, 5 bases remained unmatched. CDR1 is MGHDK, CDR2 SYGVNS, per germline. The CDR3 coding sequence is TGTGCCAGCAGTGCAGACAGGGGGGAAACAGATACGCAGTATTTT. Its protein is CASSADRGETDTQYF.

The count of this clone is one. The chain carries TRBV9 and TRBJ2-7; 12 positions match TRBD1. The CDR3 extends over 16 amino acids. Germline CDR1 reads SGDLS; CDR2 reads YYNGEE. Germline trimming cut 0 bases from V and 7 bases from J; bases unmatched to any gene: 8. The CDR3: CASSVAAGTGGREQYF. The CDR3 DNA follows: TGTGCCAGCAGCGTAGCTGCCGGGACAGGGGGCCGGGAGCAGTACTTC.

CDR3 region: CASSLTRAVSYEQYF. The CDR3 DNA follows: TGCGCCAGCAGCTTGACCAGGGCCGTTTCCTACGAGCAGTACTTC. The chain recombines TRBV5-1 with TRBJ2-5; D might be TRBD1 (5 bases). Gene TRBJ2-7 matches the end of the DNA better, so the J call may be wrong. The length of the CDR3 is 15 residues. Germline V lookup: CDR1 SGHRS, CDR2 YFSETQ.

The V and J genes are TRBV28 and TRBJ2-7, with 10 bases matching TRBD2. After removal of 6 bases from V and 4 bases from J, the junction contained 9 bases not matched to a gene. The CDR3 has 15 residues. The germline gives CDR1 MDHEN, CDR2 SYDVKM. This CDR3 reads CASSSGASGGYEQYF. For the CDR3, the DNA is TGTGCCAGCAGCTCCGGGGCTAGCGGGGGATACGAGCAGTACTTC.

As to this clone: One end of the junction does not line up with germline, which may come from a read error. The J gene is TRBJ2-2, the V gene TRBV7-7; a possible D gene is TRBD1 (5 bases). The CDR3 has 14 residues. The V gene's germline CDR1 is SSHAT and CDR2 FNYEAQ (reference sequence). The CDR3: CASSRIGEAGELFF. The CDR3 nucleotides read TGTGCTAGCAGCCGAATAGGGGAAGCCGGGGAGCTGTTTTTT.

This chain uses TRBV5-1 with TRBJ2-5; 8 positions match TRBD2. This CDR3 has 15 amino acids. With 4 bases clipped from V and 7 bases from J, the junction kept 12 bases outside the gene matches. Germline V lookup: CDR1 SGHRS, CDR2 YFSETQ. CDR3 sequence: CASSGGASGPGTQYF. DNA of the CDR3: TGCGCCAGCAGCGGCGGGGCTAGCGGGCCAGGGACCCAGTACTTC. Looking up the rest from reference TRBV5-1 and TRBJ2-5 gives the full variable domain: KAGVTQTPRYLIKTRGQQVTLSCSPISGHRSVSWYQQTPGQGLQFLFEYFSETQRNKGNFPGRFSGRQFSNSRSEMNVSTLELGDSALYLCASSGGASGPGTQYFGPGTRLLVL.

V gene TRBV9 combines with J gene TRBJ1-1; TRBD1 matches at 8 bases. Losses at the gene ends were 3 bases for V and 8 bases for J; bases not matched to a gene: 6. Germline CDR1 reads SGDLS; CDR2 reads YYNGEE. The CDR3 has 13 amino acids. In DNA form, the CDR3 reads TGTGCCAGCAGCGCCGCAGGGGGCGCGGAAGCTTTCTTT. Translating gives CASSAAGGAEAFF.

The chain is built from TRBV5-6 and TRBJ1-2; maybe TRBD1 (6 bases). V was clipped by 2 bases and J by 7 bases, with 12 bases between them. This CDR3 has 13 amino acids. Germline V CDR1 and CDR2: SGHDT, YYEEEE. CDR3 protein: CASSLRGALGYTF. CDR3 bases: TGTGCCAGCAGCTTACGGGGGGCGCTTGGCTACACCTTC.